This T cell receptor (beta chain) is from a study of patients and donors after allogeneic stem cell transplantation. Germline V CDR1 and CDR2: ENHRY, SYGVKD. The CDR3 totals 13 residues. Trimming left V 0 bases short and J 7 bases short, with 7 bases between. This clonotype was counted a few times. TCRdb itself ran the RT-PCR reads through MiXCR, one entry per CDR3 protein. The table records about 410,000 distinct CDR3 sequences, roughly 17% of them present only once. The genes are TRBV10-3 and TRBJ1-5; D gene ambiguous. Sequencing was performed on blood, either unsorted or a sorted T cell fraction (not recorded which). The receptor comes from a human donor who was either an allogeneic HSCT recipient or a stem cell or donor lymphocyte infusion donor (not recorded which). It is not recorded whose cells these are; they may come from a transplant donor. The CDR3 loop reads CAISESPLQPQHF. Written as DNA, the CDR3 is TGTGCCATCAGTGAGTCCCCCCTACAGCCCCAGCATTTT.